This T cell receptor beta chain came from a study of cytomegalovirus exposure and HLA in healthy donors. Study context: Earlier findings included about 120 million unique TCR beta sequences obtained from about 179 million T cells. Study results and caveats: Reports indicated that the classifier achieved high specificity and sensitivity in diagnosing cytomegalovirus status.

The PCR was carried out with 60 Vbeta primers and 13 Jbeta primers. This table comes from immunoSEQ multiplex PCR, and its TCRdb copy is limited to in-frame clones, with some not included. The sample lists approximately 170,000 clones, roughly three quarters seen once, with less than 2.5% in the top ten. Concerning this clone itself: Its target is unknown.

The clonotype was recovered from a woman between 50 and 59 years old in good health and CMV-seronegative. Sequenced: PBMCs.

The CDR3: CASSPLGHSNQPQHF. The CDR3 bases are TGTGCCAGCAGCCCTTTGGGGCATAGCAATCAGCCCCAGCATTTT. This chain uses TRBV7-9 with TRBJ1-5; the D gene is possibly TRBD1 (5 bases). The V and J ends lost 5 bases and 0 bases respectively, with 11 bases between them. Germline V lookup: CDR1 SEHNR, CDR2 FQNEAQ (reference sequence). CDR3 length equals 15 residues.